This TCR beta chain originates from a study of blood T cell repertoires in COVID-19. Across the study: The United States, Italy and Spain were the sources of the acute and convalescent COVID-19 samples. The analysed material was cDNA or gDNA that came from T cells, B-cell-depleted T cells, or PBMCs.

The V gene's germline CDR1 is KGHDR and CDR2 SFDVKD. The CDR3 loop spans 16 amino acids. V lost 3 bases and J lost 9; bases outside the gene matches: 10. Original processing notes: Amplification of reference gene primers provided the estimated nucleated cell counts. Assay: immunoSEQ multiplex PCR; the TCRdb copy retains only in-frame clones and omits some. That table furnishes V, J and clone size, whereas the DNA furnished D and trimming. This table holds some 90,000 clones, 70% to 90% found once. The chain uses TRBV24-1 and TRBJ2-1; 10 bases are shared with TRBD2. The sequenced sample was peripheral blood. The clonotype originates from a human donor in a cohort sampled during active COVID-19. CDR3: CATSDRSGRARSEQFF. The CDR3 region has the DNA TGTGCCACCAGTGATCGCAGCGGGAGGGCCAGGAGTGAGCAGTTCTTC.